Listed below are T cell receptor beta chains from one sample, sequenced in a study of OX40 agonist ivuxolimab in advanced cancers. Clones were read by immunoSEQ multiplex PCR, and TCRdb kept only the in-frame ones, dropping some. The sample lists around 66,000 clones, about 80% seen once, with about 4.5% in the top ten. The specimen was CD4+ or CD8+ T cells sorted from blood, collected in a trial of the OX40 agonist ivuxolimab. These receptors all stem from an adult with an advanced solid tumor such as melanoma, head and neck, liver or kidney cancer. CDR3s include the opening cysteine and the closing phenylalanine or tryptophan. The D gene is left open where the match is weak. Not all rows give a size; the values are once, few, many and, for expanded clones, a class.

>TRBV5-6|TRBJ1-2|NA|NA
TGTGCCAGCAGCTCCCAGAGGGCGTTTTTAGGAGACTTC
CASSSQRAFLGDF
>TRBV14|TRBJ1-2|NA|NA
TGTGCCAGCAGCCCTGGACAGTGGGGCTACACCTTC
CASSPGQWGYTF
>TRBV28|TRBJ1-1|few|NA
TGTGCCAGCAGTTTAAGCGCAGGCTCGGCTGAAGCTTTCTTT
CASSLSAGSAEAFF
>TRBV4-1|TRBJ2-1|NA|TRBD2
TGCGCCAGCAGCCAAGATAGGGGGGCGGGGGGCGCCTACAATGAGCAGTTCTTC
CASSQDRGAGGAYNEQFF
>TRBV19|TRBJ1-1|NA|TRBD1
TGTGCCTCGGACAGGGGCCTATTAAACACTGAAGCTTTCTTT
CASDRGLLNTEAFF
>TRBV27|TRBJ2-3|NA|NA
TGTGCCAGCGGGGGAATCCGGACAGATACGCAGTATTTT
CASGGIRTDTQYF
>TRBV6-6|TRBJ2-7|NA|NA
TGTGCCAGCAGTTACTCGATGGGGCCCTACGAGCAGTACTTC
CASSYSMGPYEQYF
>TRBV6-6|TRBJ2-5|NA|NA
TGTGCCAGCAGTTACGGACCCCAAGAGACCCAGTACTTC
CASSYGPQETQYF
>TRBV19|TRBJ1-1|once|TRBD1
TGTGCCAGTAGTATAGTTTCGACAGGGGGGATGAACACTGAAGCTTTCTTT
CASSIVSTGGMNTEAFF
>TRBV9|TRBJ1-1|NA|NA
TGTGCCAGCAGTGATGTCGACAGAAACACTGAAGCTTTCTTT
CASSDVDRNTEAFF
>TRBV6-1|TRBJ1-2|NA|NA
TGTGCCAGCAGCCGAGGACAGAGTAACTATGGCTACACCTTC
CASSRGQSNYGYTF
>TRBV19|TRBJ2-2|NA|NA
TGTGCCAGTAGTATACTCCTGAGGCCGTCCACCGGGGAGCTGTTTTTT
CASSILLRPSTGELFF
>TRBV6-1|TRBJ2-3|NA|TRBD1
TGTGCCAGCAGCCTAACGACAGGGGGCGATGATACGCAGTATTTT
CASSLTTGGDDTQYF
>TRBV6-1|TRBJ1-1|NA|NA
TGTGCCAGCAGTGAAAGGTTGGGCAGCATGAACACTGAAGCTTTCTTT
CASSERLGSMNTEAFF
>TRBV4-3|TRBJ1-4|NA|TRBD1
TGCGCCAGCAGCGTTACCCCAGGGGGTACTAATGAAAAACTGTTTTTT
CASSVTPGGTNEKLFF
>TRBV18|TRBJ1-2|once|TRBD1
TGTGCCAGCTCACAAACCCGACAGGGAGGGACAGGCTACACCTTC
CASSQTRQGGTGYTF
>TRBV7-3|TRBJ2-1|NA|TRBD1
TGTGCCAGCAGCTCTCAGGGACAGGGGAACAATGAGCAGTTCTTC
CASSSQGQGNNEQFF
>TRBV6-5|TRBJ2-7|NA|NA
TGTGCCAGCAGGCGAGTTCAGGGGATAGAGTACTTC
CASRRVQGIEYF
>TRBV6-6|TRBJ1-2|once|TRBD1
TGTGCCAGCAGTTTCGATAGGGGGACAGGGAAGGGTGGCTACACCTTC
CASSFDRGTGKGGYTF
>TRBV5-4|TRBJ1-1|NA|TRBD1
TGTGCCAGCAGCCCCGAGACAGGGGGCATTAGGAACACTGAAGCTTTCTTT
CASSPETGGIRNTEAFF
>TRBV9|TRBJ1-2|NA|NA
TGTGCCAGCAGCCTCACCCCTCAGGATGGCTATGGCTACACCTTC
CASSLTPQDGYGYTF
>TRBV6-5|TRBJ2-7|NA|NA
TGTGCCAGCATCTCGGGCGGCTACGAGCAGTACTTC
CASISGGYEQYF
>TRBV27|TRBJ1-2|NA|TRBD1
TGTGCCAGCAGTTGGGGACAGGGTGTTGGCTACACCTTC
CASSWGQGVGYTF
>TRBV19|TRBJ2-7|NA|NA
TGTGCCAGTAGTATGACAAGGGACGCTTCCTACGAGCAGTACTTC
CASSMTRDASYEQYF
>TRBV6-1|TRBJ2-7|NA|NA
TGTGCCAGCAGCTCGAGTTGGGGCCGCGGCGAGCAGTACTTC
CASSSSWGRGEQYF
>TRBV19|TRBJ1-5|NA|TRBD1
TGTGCCAGTAGTATAGCCCCGGCAGGGGGTCAGCCCCAGCATTTT
CASSIAPAGGQPQHF
>TRBV13|TRBJ2-7|NA|TRBD1
TGTGCCAGCAGCCGAACAGGGGGTAAGCAGTACTTC
CASSRTGGKQYF
>TRBV11-1|TRBJ2-3|NA|NA
TGTGCCAGCAGCCCCGCTCTAGATACGCAGTATTTT
CASSPALDTQYF
>TRBV25-1|TRBJ1-1|NA|NA
TGTGCCAGCAGTGGCAGACAGAACATGAACACTGAAGCTTTCTTT
CASSGRQNMNTEAFF
>TRBV4-3|TRBJ2-2|NA|TRBD1
TGCGCCAGCAGCCAAGCGGCAGGACAGGGGAACACCGGGGAGCTGTTTTTT
CASSQAAGQGNTGELFF
>TRBV5-6|TRBJ2-1|NA|NA
TGTGCCAGCAGCACCAGGAGCTACAATGAGCAGTTCTTC
CASSTRSYNEQFF
>TRBV4-1|TRBJ1-4|NA|TRBD1
TGCGCCAGCAGCCAAGAGGGGACAGGTCAGGGGGAAAAACTGTTTTTT
CASSQEGTGQGEKLFF
>TRBV6-5|TRBJ1-2|NA|NA
TGTGCCAGCAGCGAGGGGGGGTATTCCTATGGCTACACCTTC
CASSEGGYSYGYTF
>TRBV29-1|TRBJ2-1|NA|NA
TGCAGCGTACCCGGCCTGAATGAGCAGTTCTTC
CSVPGLNEQFF
>TRBV15|TRBJ2-5|NA|TRBD1
TGTGCCACCAGCAGGTGGGGACAGCAAGAGACCCAGTACTTC
CATSRWGQQETQYF
>TRBV6-5|TRBJ2-5|NA|NA
TGTGCCAGCAGTTACGGTGGGGAGACCCAGTACTTC
CASSYGGETQYF
>TRBV27|TRBJ1-3|once|NA
TGTGCCAGCAGCCAAACCGGGACTCTCGGAAACACCATATATTTT
CASSQTGTLGNTIYF
>TRBV7-3|TRBJ2-1|NA|TRBD1
TGTGCCAGCAGCTCAGGGACAGGCTCCTACAATGAGCAGTTCTTC
CASSSGTGSYNEQFF
>TRBV7-9|TRBJ2-3|NA|NA
TGTGCCAGCAGCTTAGTTTTACTAGCTTCAGATACGCAGTATTTT
CASSLVLLASDTQYF
>TRBV19|TRBJ1-2|NA|TRBD1
TGTGCCAGTCAGGGCAAGTCCGGGACAGTCTATGGCTACACCTTC
CASQGKSGTVYGYTF
>TRBV2|TRBJ2-6|NA|NA
TGTGCCAGCAGTGTGGGTGGGTGGCGGAGCTCTGGGGCCAACGTCCTGACTTTC
CASSVGGWRSSGANVLTF
>TRBV19|TRBJ1-1|NA|NA
TGTGCCAGTAGTATATCGATGGGTCGGAACACTGAAGCTTTCTTT
CASSISMGRNTEAFF
>TRBV6-1|TRBJ2-5|NA|NA
TGTGCCAGCAGTTTCGGGGGTAGTCAAGAGACCCAGTACTTC
CASSFGGSQETQYF
>TRBV6-5|TRBJ2-7|NA|NA
TGTGCCAGCAGTTACTCGACACACCTTGGTTACGAGCAGTACTTC
CASSYSTHLGYEQYF
>TRBV18|TRBJ2-7|NA|NA
TGTGCCAGCTCACCGGGGGGGACAGCATACGAGCAGTACTTC
CASSPGGTAYEQYF
>TRBV28|TRBJ1-3|NA|TRBD1
TGTGCCAGCAGCCGGGACAGGGGCCGAACCCCTGGAAACACCATATATTTT
CASSRDRGRTPGNTIYF
>TRBV10-1|TRBJ2-1|NA|TRBD2
TGCGCCAGCGTAGAGCGGGGGAGGAGTAATGAGCAGTTCTTC
CASVERGRSNEQFF
>TRBV25-1|TRBJ1-2|NA|TRBD1
TGTGCCAGCAGTGATAACAAGGGACAGGACTATGGCTACACCTTC
CASSDNKGQDYGYTF
>TRBV6-1|TRBJ1-2|NA|NA
TGTGCCAGCAGTGAAGCGAGGAAAATGCGCCGGGGTCAAATTTTTCAAGCCCCTGGGTGGGACACCTTC
CASSEARKMRRGQIFQAPGWDTF
>TRBV9|TRBJ2-7|NA|NA
TGTGCCAGCAGCGTAGGTGGGGCTCTCGATCACTACGAGCAGTACTTC
CASSVGGALDHYEQYF
>TRBV6-5|TRBJ1-6|NA|TRBD1
TGTGCCAGCAGCGACAGGGGGCGATTACCCCTCCACTTT
CASSDRGRLPLHF
>TRBV11-3|TRBJ2-1|NA|TRBD1
TGTGCCAGCAGCTTGGACAGGGTTCATGAGCAGTTCTTC
CASSLDRVHEQFF
>TRBV7-8|TRBJ1-6|NA|NA
TGTGCCAGCAGCGACCAGACAGTGCCCAATTCACCCCTCCACTTT
CASSDQTVPNSPLHF
>TRBV2|TRBJ2-4|NA|TRBD2
TGTGCCAGCAGTGAAGTAGCGGGGGGCATTCAGTACTTC
CASSEVAGGIQYF